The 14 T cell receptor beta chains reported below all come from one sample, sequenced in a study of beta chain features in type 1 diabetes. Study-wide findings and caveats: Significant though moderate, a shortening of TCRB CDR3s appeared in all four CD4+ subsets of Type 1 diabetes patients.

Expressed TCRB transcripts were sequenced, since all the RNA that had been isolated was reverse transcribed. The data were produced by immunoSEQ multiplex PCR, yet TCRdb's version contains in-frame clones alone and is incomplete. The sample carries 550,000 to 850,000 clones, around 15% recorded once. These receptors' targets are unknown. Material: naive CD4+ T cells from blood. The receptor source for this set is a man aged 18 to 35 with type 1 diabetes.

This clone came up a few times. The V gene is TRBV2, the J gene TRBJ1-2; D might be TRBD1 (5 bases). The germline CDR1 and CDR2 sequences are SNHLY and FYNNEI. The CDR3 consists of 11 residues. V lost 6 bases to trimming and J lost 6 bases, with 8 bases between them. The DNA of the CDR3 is TGTGCCAGCAGACAGGTACATGGCTACACCTTC. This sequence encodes CASRQVHGYTF.

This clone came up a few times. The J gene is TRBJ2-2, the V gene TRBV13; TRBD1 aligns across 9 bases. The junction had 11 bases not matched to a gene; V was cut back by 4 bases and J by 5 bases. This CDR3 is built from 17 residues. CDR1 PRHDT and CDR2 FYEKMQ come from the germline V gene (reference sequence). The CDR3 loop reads CASSYIPGQGWTGELFF. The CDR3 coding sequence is TGTGCCAGCAGCTATATTCCGGGACAGGGATGGACCGGGGAGCTGTTTTTT.

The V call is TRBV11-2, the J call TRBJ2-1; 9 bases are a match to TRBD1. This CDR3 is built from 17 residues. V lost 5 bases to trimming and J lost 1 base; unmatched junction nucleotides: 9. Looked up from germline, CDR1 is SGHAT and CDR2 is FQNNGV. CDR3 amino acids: CASSPNPGTGSYNEQFF. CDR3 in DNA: TGTGCCAGCAGCCCAAATCCCGGGACAGGGTCCTACAATGAGCAGTTCTTC.

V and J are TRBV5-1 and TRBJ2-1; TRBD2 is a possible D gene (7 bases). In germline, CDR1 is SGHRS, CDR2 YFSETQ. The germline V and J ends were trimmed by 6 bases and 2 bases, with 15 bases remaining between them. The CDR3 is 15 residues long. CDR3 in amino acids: CASKTTGGPYNEQFF. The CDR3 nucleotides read TGCGCCAGCAAAACTACGGGGGGCCCCTACAATGAGCAGTTCTTC. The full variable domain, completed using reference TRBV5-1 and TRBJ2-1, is KAGVTQTPRYLIKTRGQQVTLSCSPISGHRSVSWYQQTPGQGLQFLFEYFSETQRNKGNFPGRFSGRQFSNSRSEMNVSTLELGDSALYLCASKTTGGPYNEQFFGPGTRLTVL.

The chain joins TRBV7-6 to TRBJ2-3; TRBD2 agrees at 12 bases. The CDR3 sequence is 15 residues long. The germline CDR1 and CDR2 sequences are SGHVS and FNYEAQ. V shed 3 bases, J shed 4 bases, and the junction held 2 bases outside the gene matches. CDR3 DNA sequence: TGTGCCAGCAGCTTTTCTAGCGGGGGGGCAGATACGCAGTATTTT. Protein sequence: CASSFSSGGADTQYF.

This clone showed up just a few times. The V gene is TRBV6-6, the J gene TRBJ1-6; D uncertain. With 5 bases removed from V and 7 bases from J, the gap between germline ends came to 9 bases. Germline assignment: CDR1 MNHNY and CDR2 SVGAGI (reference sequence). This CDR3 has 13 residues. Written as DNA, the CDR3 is TGTGCCAGCAGTCTAGTCCCCAATTCACCCCTCCACTTT. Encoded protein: CASSLVPNSPLHF.

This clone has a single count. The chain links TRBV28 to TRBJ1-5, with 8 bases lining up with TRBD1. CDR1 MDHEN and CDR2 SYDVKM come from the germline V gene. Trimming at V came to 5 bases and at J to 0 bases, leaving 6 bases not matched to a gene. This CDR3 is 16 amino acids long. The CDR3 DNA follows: TGTGCCAGCAGTCCCGACAGGGGCTATAGCAATCAGCCCCAGCATTTT. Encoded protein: CASSPDRGYSNQPQHF.

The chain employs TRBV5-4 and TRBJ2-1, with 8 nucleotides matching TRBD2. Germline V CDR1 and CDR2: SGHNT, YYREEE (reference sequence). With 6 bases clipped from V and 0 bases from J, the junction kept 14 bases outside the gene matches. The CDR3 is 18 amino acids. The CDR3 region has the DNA TGTGCCAGCACCTCTCTGGCGGGGGGCTTCGGCTCCTACAATGAGCAGTTCTTC. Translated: CASTSLAGGFGSYNEQFF.

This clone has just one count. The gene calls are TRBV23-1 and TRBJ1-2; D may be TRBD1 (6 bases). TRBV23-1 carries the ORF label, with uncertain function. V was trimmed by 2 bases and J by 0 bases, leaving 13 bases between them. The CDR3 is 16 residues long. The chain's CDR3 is CASSQGGEIANYGYTF. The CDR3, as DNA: TGCGCCAGCAGTCAAGGGGGCGAGATTGCTAACTATGGCTACACCTTC.

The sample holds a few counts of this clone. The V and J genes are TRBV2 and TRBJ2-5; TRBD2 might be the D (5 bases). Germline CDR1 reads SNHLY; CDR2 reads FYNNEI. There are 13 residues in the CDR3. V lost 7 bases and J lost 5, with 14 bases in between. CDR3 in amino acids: CASTLVAMETQYF. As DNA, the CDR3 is TGTGCCAGCACCCTCGTAGCGATGGAGACCCAGTACTTC.

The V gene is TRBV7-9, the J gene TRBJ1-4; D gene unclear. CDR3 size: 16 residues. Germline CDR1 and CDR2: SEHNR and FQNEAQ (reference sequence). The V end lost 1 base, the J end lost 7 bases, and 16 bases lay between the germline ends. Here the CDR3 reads CASSLVSGIRGEKLFF. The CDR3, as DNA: TGTGCCAGCAGCTTAGTATCGGGGATTCGTGGTGAAAAACTGTTTTTT.

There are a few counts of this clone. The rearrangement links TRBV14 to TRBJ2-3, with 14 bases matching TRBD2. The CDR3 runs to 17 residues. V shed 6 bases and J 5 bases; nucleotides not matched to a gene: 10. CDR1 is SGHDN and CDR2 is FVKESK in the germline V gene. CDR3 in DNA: TGTGCCAGCAGTCTTCATGGGGGACTAGCGGGAGAAGATACGCAGTATTTT. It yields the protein CASSLHGGLAGEDTQYF.

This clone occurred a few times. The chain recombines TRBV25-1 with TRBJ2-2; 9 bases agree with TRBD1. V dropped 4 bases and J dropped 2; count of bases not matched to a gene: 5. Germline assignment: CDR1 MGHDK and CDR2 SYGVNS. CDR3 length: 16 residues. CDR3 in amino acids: CASSARTGVNTGELFF. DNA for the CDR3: TGTGCCAGCAGTGCCCGGACAGGGGTTAACACCGGGGAGCTGTTTTTT. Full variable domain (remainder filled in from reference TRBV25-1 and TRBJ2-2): EADIYQTPRYLVIGTGKKITLECSQTMGHDKMYWYQQDPGMELHLIHYSYGVNSTEKGDLSSESTVSRIRTEHFPLTLESARPSHTSQYLCASSARTGVNTGELFFGEGSRLTVL.

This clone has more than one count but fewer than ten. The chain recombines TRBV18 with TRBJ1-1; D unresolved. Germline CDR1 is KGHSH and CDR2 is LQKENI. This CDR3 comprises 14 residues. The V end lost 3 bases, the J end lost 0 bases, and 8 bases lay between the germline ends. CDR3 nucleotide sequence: TGTGCCAGCTCACCCGCGGGGATGAACACTGAAGCTTTCTTT. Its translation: CASSPAGMNTEAFF.